Listed here are 28 T cell receptor beta chains from one sample, sequenced in a study of T cell clonotyping in hematopoietic cell transplantation. Measured with immunoSEQ multiplex PCR; TCRdb has only the in-frame clones, and not every one. This sample has more than 7,000 clones, with 89% found just once. Sequencing was performed on PBMCs, taken 30 days after allogeneic stem cell transplant. These receptors originate from a female patient in her fifties or sixties who had an allogeneic stem cell transplant from an unrelated donor, so the T cells may come from the graft donor. Some clones in this sample may be carry-over from other donors' samples.

The genes are TRBV19 and TRBJ1-5, with D perhaps TRBD1 (5 bases). Germline V gene lookup returns CDR1 LNHDA and CDR2 SQIVND (reference sequence). This CDR3 has 15 amino acids. Trimming took 4 bases from V and 2 from J, leaving 12 bases between them. This chain's CDR3 is CASSSAGDRNQPQHF. CDR3 DNA sequence: TGTGCCAGTAGTAGCGCGGGGGACCGCAATCAGCCCCAGCATTTT.

This chain connects TRBV2 to TRBJ2-7; tentative D call: TRBD2 (7 bases). CDR3 length: 15 residues. Trimming cost V 5 bases and J 6 bases, with 20 bases left between them. CDR1 is SNHLY and CDR2 is FYNNEI in the germline V gene. CDR3 residues: CASSPRGAGRGEQYF. The CDR3 DNA reads TGTGCCAGCAGTCCACGGGGGGCGGGTAGGGGCGAGCAGTACTTC.

The CDR3 coding sequence is TGTGCCTGGAGTCCGATACGGACTGGCTACGAGCAGTACTTC. Translating it yields CAWSPIRTGYEQYF. This chain connects TRBV30 to TRBJ2-5; tentative D call: TRBD2 (5 bases). TRBJ2-7 explains the end of the DNA better; the J call may be wrong. The CDR3 contains 14 residues. CDR1 and CDR2 (germline): GTSNPN, SVGIG (reference sequence).

The J gene is TRBJ2-5, the V gene TRBV6-5; 7 bases are a match to TRBD1. This CDR3 is 13 amino acids long. After removal of 7 bases from V and 5 bases from J, the junction contained 7 bases not matched to a gene. Looked up from germline, CDR1 is MNHEY and CDR2 is SVGAGI. CDR3: CASIATRGETQYF. The CDR3 DNA reads as TGTGCCAGCATCGCGACCAGGGGGGAGACCCAGTACTTC.

V and J are TRBV2 and TRBJ1-1; D uncertain. Germline lookup yields CDR1 SNHLY and CDR2 FYNNEI. V was cut by 4 bases and J by 1 base, with 7 bases left in between. The CDR3 consists of 13 residues. The CDR3 is CASSVLRNTEAFF. CDR3 nucleotides: TGTGCCAGCAGTGTTTTGCGGAACACTGAAGCTTTCTTT.

The V and J genes are TRBV30 and TRBJ2-2; possible D gene TRBD2, 6 bases. The CDR3 loop spans 12 amino acids. Trimming pared 5 bases from V and 6 bases from J, leaving 10 bases between. Germline CDR1 is GTSNPN and CDR2 is SVGIG (reference sequence). The CDR3 nucleotides read TGTGCCTGGGAACGGGGGTCCGGGGAGCTGTTTTTT. Its translation: CAWERGSGELFF.

The chain combines TRBV7-8 with TRBJ1-5, with 10 bases fitting TRBD1. The CDR3 spans 16 residues. Trimming took 5 bases from V and 4 from J; bases not matched to a gene: 8. The germline CDR1 and CDR2 sequences are SGHVS and FQNEAQ. CDR3 residues: CASSLRPGQGNQPQHF. DNA of the CDR3: TGTGCCAGCAGCCTAAGGCCGGGACAGGGGAATCAGCCCCAGCATTTT.

The chain links TRBV12-1 to TRBJ2-2; the table names TRBD1, a call not compared with the DNA. TRBV12-1 has pseudogene status. The CDR3 extends over 16 amino acids. The CDR3 DNA reads TGTGCCAGCAGCCATAAGGGACAAAGGAACACCGGGGAGCTGTTTTTT. This codes for CASSHKGQRNTGELFF.

This clone showed up just once. The chain uses TRBV2 and TRBJ1-1; unclear D gene. With 10 bases removed from V and 0 bases from J, the gap between germline ends came to 18 bases. This CDR3 region has 15 residues. Per the germline V gene, CDR1 is SNHLY and CDR2 is FYNNEI. CDR3 in amino acids: CAKQPLGDMNTEAFF. The CDR3 DNA reads as TGTGCCAAGCAACCCTTGGGAGACATGAACACTGAAGCTTTCTTT.

The chain couples TRBV5-1 to TRBJ2-2; 10 bases map to TRBD1. V was clipped by 5 bases and J by 7 bases; unmatched bases: 5. Germline lookup yields CDR1 SGHRS and CDR2 YFSETQ. The CDR3 consists of 14 residues. The CDR3 DNA reads TGCGCCAGCAGATCCGGGACAGGGGACGGGGAGCTGTTTTTT. Translation gives CASRSGTGDGELFF.

The chain combines TRBV19 with TRBJ1-5; a possible D gene is TRBD1 (5 bases). The CDR3 has 15 amino acids. Germline assignment: CDR1 LNHDA and CDR2 SQIVND (reference sequence). Trimming pared 5 bases from V and 4 bases from J, leaving 15 bases between. CDR3 DNA sequence: TGTGCCAGTAGTGGAAAGACAGAACTGAATCAGCCCCAGCATTTT. Protein product: CASSGKTELNQPQHF.

This clone was detected only once. This sequence joins TRBV9 and TRBJ2-1, with D hard to call. Trimming shortened V by 0 bases and J by 7 bases, and 14 bases separated the two germline ends. The germline V gene has CDR1 SGDLS and CDR2 YYNGEE. This CDR3 comprises 15 residues. The CDR3 sequence: CASSVEALMSNEQFF. The DNA for the CDR3 is TGTGCCAGCAGCGTAGAGGCGCTAATGAGTAATGAGCAGTTCTTC.

The J gene is TRBJ2-1, the V gene TRBV7-2; D remains ambiguous. Germline V gene lookup returns CDR1 SGHTA and CDR2 FQGNSA. Trimming pared 1 base from V and 6 bases from J, leaving 7 bases between. The CDR3 is 13 amino acids. Written as DNA, the CDR3 is TGTGCCAGCAGCTTAGGGACGATCAATGAGCAGTTCTTC. This sequence encodes CASSLGTINEQFF.

The chain carries TRBV6-4 and TRBJ1-1; no reliable D call. The CDR3 length is 13 residues. CDR1 and CDR2 from the germline V gene are MRHNA and SNTAGT. Trimming removed 2 bases from V and 1 base from J, with 5 bases in between. The CDR3 spells CASSDVENTEAFF. CDR3 in DNA: TGTGCCAGCAGTGACGTCGAGAACACTGAAGCTTTCTTT.

The rearrangement links TRBV4-1 to TRBJ1-6; D gene ambiguous. In germline, CDR1 is MGHRA, CDR2 YSYEKL. This CDR3 region has 15 residues. Trimming cost V 0 bases and J 7 bases, with 10 bases left between them. The CDR3 loop reads CASSQDGDLNSPLHF. In nucleotides, the CDR3 is TGCGCCAGCAGCCAAGATGGGGATCTAAATTCACCCCTCCACTTT.

V usage is TRBV7-6 and J usage is TRBJ2-5; maybe TRBD2 (5 bases). Trimming shortened V by 1 base and J by 6 bases, and 15 bases separated the two germline ends. The CDR3 runs 15 residues. Germline assignment: CDR1 SGHVS and CDR2 FNYEAQ. The CDR3 DNA reads as TGTGCCAGCAGCTTAGAATTATTAGGGAGCCAGACCCAGTACTTC. Residues: CASSLELLGSQTQYF.

The CDR3 here is CASTIGGRGSNSPLHF. The DNA of the CDR3 is TGTGCCAGTACCATCGGTGGCAGGGGCTCAAATTCACCCCTCCACTTT. The chain is built from TRBV19 and TRBJ1-6, with D possibly TRBD1 on 6 matching bases. V gave up 7 bases and J gave up 7 bases, with 20 bases separating them. The germline CDR1 and CDR2 sequences are LNHDA and SQIVND (reference sequence). The CDR3 is 16 amino acids.

This clone was seen only once. The chain recombines TRBV7-8 with TRBJ1-2; D gene unclear. The CDR3 loop spans 14 amino acids. Germline lookup yields CDR1 SGHVS and CDR2 FQNEAQ. The V and J ends lost 1 base and 4 bases respectively, with 10 bases between them. The CDR3: CASSLGSSAYGYTF. For the CDR3, the DNA is TGTGCCAGCAGCTTAGGCAGCTCGGCCTATGGCTACACCTTC. Full variable domain (rest looked up from reference TRBV7-8 and TRBJ1-2): GAGVSQSPRYKVAKRGQDVALRCDPISGHVSLFWYQQALGQGPEFLTYFQNEAQLDKSGLPSDRFFAERPEGSVSTLKIQRTQQEDSAVYLCASSLGSSAYGYTFGSGTRLTVV.

The chain combines TRBV7-9 with TRBJ1-5; D is unclear. The length of the CDR3 is 14 residues. V shed 0 bases and J shed 3 bases, with 6 bases lying between them. Germline V gene sequence: CDR1 SEHNR, CDR2 FQNEAQ (reference sequence). CDR3 coding DNA: TGTGCCAGCAGCTTAGCAGGGTCCAATCAGCCCCAGCATTTT. The encoded protein is CASSLAGSNQPQHF. The variable domain in full, completed from reference TRBV7-9 and TRBJ1-5, reads DTGVSQNPRHKITKRGQNVTFRCDPISEHNRLYWYRQTLGQGPEFLTYFQNEAQLEKSRLLSDRFSAERPKGSFSTLEIQRTEQGDSAMYLCASSLAGSNQPQHFGDGTRLSIL.

This rearrangement joins TRBV27 to TRBJ2-1; TRBD2 matches at 16 bases. J lost 2 bases, V lost 3 bases, and 7 bases had no gene match. The CDR3 contains 19 residues. CDR1 MNHEY and CDR2 SMNVEV come from the germline V gene (reference sequence). The CDR3 sequence is CASSFWGLAGGRPYNEQFF. CDR3 in DNA: TGTGCCAGCAGTTTTTGGGGACTAGCGGGAGGGCGTCCCTACAATGAGCAGTTCTTC.

The V call is TRBV5-1, the J call TRBJ1-1; 8 nucleotides match TRBD1. Trimming took 3 bases from V and 9 from J; bases not matched to a gene: 10. Germline-derived CDR1 and CDR2 are SGHRS and YFSETQ. This CDR3 spans 14 amino acids. The DNA of the CDR3 is TGCGCCAGCAGCTCCCCGGGACAGGAAACCCAAGCTTTCTTT. Translation gives CASSSPGQETQAFF.

The V and J genes are TRBV6-1 and TRBJ1-4, with a possible D match to TRBD1 (5 bases). V dropped 4 bases and J dropped 13 bases, with 25 bases sitting between them. The CDR3 is 16 amino acids. CDR1 and CDR2 from the germline V gene are MNHNS and SASEGT. In nucleotides, the CDR3 is TGTGCCAGCAGTGGCTCTGTGGGGGAGGCTTGGTTCGTACTGTTTTTT. This translates into CASSGSVGEAWFVLFF.

The V and J genes are TRBV29-1 and TRBJ2-7, with 9 bases matching TRBD1. CDR1 and CDR2 from the germline V gene are SQVTM and ANQGSEA. With V trimmed by 3 bases and J by 2 bases, 5 bases remained unmatched. The CDR3 is made up of 14 amino acids. The CDR3 protein is CSVDGGQGPYEQYF. Written as DNA, the CDR3 is TGCAGCGTTGACGGGGGACAGGGTCCCTACGAGCAGTACTTC.

The V call is TRBV7-9, the J call TRBJ2-7; 8 bases fit TRBD1. The germline gives CDR1 SEHNR, CDR2 FQNEAQ (reference sequence). The CDR3 runs 13 residues. With V trimmed by 4 bases and J by 3 bases, 2 bases remained unmatched. CDR3 in DNA: TGTGCCAGCAGCTCCACAGGGGGCTACGAGCAGTACTTC. Its translation: CASSSTGGYEQYF.

The genes are TRBV5-1 and TRBJ2-1, with D maybe TRBD1 (6 bases). V shed 0 bases and J shed 6 bases, with 10 bases lying between them. The CDR3 runs 14 residues. Germline-derived CDR1 and CDR2 are SGHRS and YFSETQ. CDR3 residues: CASSLVQTGNEQFF. CDR3 bases: TGCGCCAGCAGCTTGGTTCAGACAGGCAATGAGCAGTTCTTC.

This clone came up a few times. The J gene is TRBJ1-1, the V gene TRBV27; D remains unclear. The CDR3 runs to 14 residues. Trimming took off 2 bases at V and 0 bases at J, with 7 bases between the two ends. The V gene's germline CDR1 is MNHEY and CDR2 SMNVEV (reference sequence). The CDR3 loop reads CASSLTGMNTEAFF. The CDR3 DNA reads TGTGCCAGCAGTTTAACCGGCATGAACACTGAAGCTTTCTTT.

CDR3 sequence reads: CASSFSSGSDYEQFF. The CDR3 coding sequence is TGTGCCAGCAGCTTTTCTAGCGGGAGTGATTATGAGCAGTTCTTC. The chain has TRBV5-4 and TRBJ2-1; 10 bases align to TRBD2. Per germline, CDR1 SGHNT and CDR2 YYREEE (reference sequence). The CDR3 sequence is 15 residues long. V dropped 2 bases and J dropped 8; count of bases not matched to a gene: 7. The full variable domain, with the rest looked up from reference TRBV5-4 and TRBJ2-1, is ETGVTQSPTHLIKTRGQQVTLRCSSQSGHNTVSWYQQALGQGPQFIFQYYREEENGRGNFPPRFSGLQFPNYSSELNVNALELDDSALYLCASSFSSGSDYEQFFGPGTRLTVL.

The J gene is TRBJ2-5, the V gene TRBV7-7; 7 nucleotides align to TRBD1. V was pared by 5 bases and J by 5 bases, with 5 bases of the junction left unmatched. In germline, CDR1 is SSHAT, CDR2 FNYEAQ (reference sequence). The CDR3 runs to 13 residues. The CDR3 sequence: CASSLTGPETQYF. DNA for the CDR3: TGTGCCAGCAGCCTGACAGGGCCGGAGACCCAGTACTTC.